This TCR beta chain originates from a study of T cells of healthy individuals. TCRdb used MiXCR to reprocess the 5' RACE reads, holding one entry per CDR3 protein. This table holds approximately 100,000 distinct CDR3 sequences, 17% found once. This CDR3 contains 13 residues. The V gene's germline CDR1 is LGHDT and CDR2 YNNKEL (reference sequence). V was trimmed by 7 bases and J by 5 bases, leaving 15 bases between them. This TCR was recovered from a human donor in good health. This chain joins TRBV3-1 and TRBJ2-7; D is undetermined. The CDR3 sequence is CASTFGPKDEQYF. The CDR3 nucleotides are TGTGCCAGCACCTTTGGCCCAAAGGACGAGCAGTACTTC.